The rows below give T cell receptor beta chains drawn from one sample of a study of blood T cells in healthy people across ages. One entry per CDR3 protein results from TCRdb running MiXCR on the 5' RACE reads. This sample carries hundreds of thousands of distinct CDR3 sequences, 25% to 30% of them seen once, and the ten largest clones take 15% to 19%. Sequenced material: blood. These TCRs come from a woman at least 80 years old in good health. Both conserved end residues are part of each CDR3. Each record gives: clone size, J gene, V gene, D gene, CDR3 DNA, CDR3 protein. A D gene is named only where the DNA matches it firmly. For some rows the clone size is stated as once, few or many, or as a class when expanded; others skip it.

abundance: many
j_gene: TRBJ1-6
v_gene: TRBV9
d_gene: NA
CDR3nt: TGTGCCAGCAGCGTACGGGGGTTTAATTCACCCCTCCACTTT
CDR3aa: CASSVRGFNSPLHF

abundance: many
j_gene: TRBJ2-7
v_gene: TRBV30
d_gene: NA
CDR3nt: TGTGCCTGGAGTGCCCGTGGGGCCCTCTACGAGCAGTACTTC
CDR3aa: CAWSARGALYEQYF

abundance: few
j_gene: TRBJ2-3
v_gene: TRBV6-4
d_gene: TRBD1
CDR3nt: TGTGCCAGCAGTGACGGACAGGGGGCAGATACGCAGTATTTT
CDR3aa: CASSDGQGADTQYF

abundance: many
j_gene: TRBJ2-5
v_gene: TRBV7-8
d_gene: NA
CDR3nt: TGTGCCAGCAGCTTTGGACGGGCCCAAGAGACCCAGTACTTC
CDR3aa: CASSFGRAQETQYF

abundance: many
j_gene: TRBJ2-5
v_gene: TRBV7-3
d_gene: NA
CDR3nt: TGTGCCAGCAGCTTAAACCCGGGCAGGCAAGAGACCCAGTACTTC
CDR3aa: CASSLNPGRQETQYF

abundance: NA
j_gene: TRBJ1-2
v_gene: TRBV6-5
d_gene: TRBD1
CDR3nt: TGTGCCGGCAGTTCCTACGACAGGGTCTATGGCTACACCTTC
CDR3aa: CAGSSYDRVYGYTF

abundance: NA
j_gene: TRBJ1-1
v_gene: TRBV20-1
d_gene: NA
CDR3nt: TGCAGTGCTAGAACGCCTGGGGTGAACACTGAAGCTTTCTTT
CDR3aa: CSARTPGVNTEAFF

abundance: many
j_gene: TRBJ2-7
v_gene: TRBV20-1
d_gene: TRBD1
CDR3nt: TGCAGTGCTAGTCCTCGAGGACAGGGGACCTACGAGCAGTACTTC
CDR3aa: CSASPRGQGTYEQYF

abundance: few
j_gene: TRBJ2-1
v_gene: TRBV30
d_gene: NA
CDR3nt: TGTGCCTGGAGTGTACAGGCGGGAATCTTCAATGAGCAGTTCTTC
CDR3aa: CAWSVQAGIFNEQFF

abundance: NA
j_gene: TRBJ2-1
v_gene: TRBV12-3/TRBV12-4
d_gene: NA
CDR3nt: TGTGCCAGCAGCCCTGAGGGGGGTAAAAGGTACAATGAGCAGTTCTTC
CDR3aa: CASSPEGGKRYNEQFF

abundance: many
j_gene: TRBJ2-7
v_gene: TRBV5-5
d_gene: NA
CDR3nt: TGTGCCAGCAGCTTGGTAGGGGTCCCCTCCTACGAGCAGTACTTC
CDR3aa: CASSLVGVPSYEQYF

abundance: NA
j_gene: TRBJ2-2
v_gene: TRBV7-2
d_gene: NA
CDR3nt: TGTGCCAGCAGTCAACCCAACACCGGGGAGCTGTTTTTT
CDR3aa: CASSQPNTGELFF

abundance: NA
j_gene: TRBJ1-2
v_gene: TRBV7-2
d_gene: NA
CDR3nt: TGTGCCAGCAGCCCCCGGACAGCAGCTAACTATGGCTACACCTTC
CDR3aa: CASSPRTAANYGYTF

abundance: few
j_gene: TRBJ1-3
v_gene: TRBV28
d_gene: NA
CDR3nt: TGTGCCTCAGGACTCTCCGGTTACACCATATATTTT
CDR3aa: CASGLSGYTIYF

abundance: many
j_gene: TRBJ1-1
v_gene: TRBV6-6
d_gene: NA
CDR3nt: TGTGCCAGCAGCCCATCGGGGCTGAACACTGAAGCTTTCTTT
CDR3aa: CASSPSGLNTEAFF